This T cell receptor (beta chain) was retrieved from a study of blood T cell repertoires in COVID-19. Study information: Sites in the United States, Italy and Spain provided acute and convalescent COVID-19 samples. T cells, B-cell-depleted T cells, or PBMCs supplied cDNA or gDNA.

Trimming left V 2 bases short and J 1 base short, with 11 bases between. CDR1 and CDR2 from the germline V gene are MGHRA and YSYEKL. The CDR3 totals 15 residues. Method: immunoSEQ multiplex PCR; TCRdb's copy keeps in-frame clones and lacks some. Of more than 200,000 clones listed, 70% to 90% are singletons. The sample taken for sequencing was peripheral blood. This chain links TRBV4-1 with TRBJ1-1; D is perhaps TRBD1 (6 bases). This TCR was sampled from a man in his thirties or forties with active or convalescent COVID-19. The CDR3 spells CASSQLRTENTEAFF. CDR3 nucleotide sequence: TGCGCCAGCAGCCAACTTCGGACAGAGAACACTGAAGCTTTCTTT.